These 19 T cell receptor beta chains originate from one sample sequenced in a study of T cell responses to AZD1222 COVID-19 vaccine listed by TCRdb under 2021. This sample's time point label indicates: about 28 days (+/-7) after the second vaccine dose. Per the publication, the treatment or condition label means: meningococcal conjugate vaccine given as trial control. Libraries came from the immunoSEQ multiplex PCR assay. TCRdb's version of the immuneACCESS table is confined to in-frame rearrangements and falls short of the full clone set. An unresolved V gene accounts for under half of the shortfall where checked; the remainder is of unknown origin. The sample table holds 95,000 to 150,000 clones, of which over 75% were seen once. The leading ten clones occupy 4% to 4.5% of the sample. Specimen: peripheral blood, collected 28 days after the second dose of the MenACWY control vaccine. These receptors were collected from an adult who received the MenACWY meningococcal vaccine as a control.

This chain uses TRBV27 with TRBJ1-5; 11 bases align to TRBD1. V lost 6 bases, J lost 0 bases, and 7 bases stayed unmatched. The CDR3 spans 17 residues. CDR1 is MNHEY and CDR2 is SMNVEV in the germline V gene (reference sequence). CDR3 bases: TGTGCCAGCAGCCCCGGACAGGGGGCGTATAGCAATCAGCCCCAGCATTTT. Translated: CASSPGQGAYSNQPQHF.

Judged by abundance, this clone is medium-sized. In nucleotides, the CDR3 is TGTGCCAGCAGTGAAGTGGGACAGCTCTCCTACGAGCAGTACTTC. Residues: CASSEVGQLSYEQYF. The genes are TRBV6-1 and TRBJ2-7, with 7 bases identical to TRBD1. From germline, CDR1 is MNHNS and CDR2 SASEGT. Germline trimming cut 1 base from V and 0 bases from J; bases unmatched to any gene: 3. The CDR3 extends over 15 amino acids.

This clone showed up just once. This chain links TRBV19 with TRBJ2-3, with D perhaps matching TRBD1 (5 bases). With 7 bases removed from V and 3 bases from J, the gap between germline ends came to 17 bases. In germline, CDR1 is LNHDA, CDR2 SQIVND (reference sequence). This CDR3 is 15 amino acids long. The CDR3, as DNA: TGTGCCAGTAATTTCAAATGGCAGGGAACAGATACGCAGTATTTT. Protein product: CASNFKWQGTDTQYF.

This chain links TRBV19 with TRBJ1-5; TRBD1 aligns across 8 bases. The CDR3 is 14 amino acids. Germline V CDR1 and CDR2: LNHDA, SQIVND (reference sequence). Trimming at V came to 9 bases and at J to 9 bases, leaving 13 bases not matched to a gene. CDR3 nucleotides: TGTGCCAGCTCCGGGACAGGCAAGGAGGGGCCCCAGCATTTT. It yields the protein CASSGTGKEGPQHF.

J is TRBJ2-3 and V is TRBV18; D is undetermined. The germline CDR1 and CDR2 sequences are KGHSH and LQKENI. This CDR3 spans 14 amino acids. V was clipped by 3 bases and J by 4 bases, with 11 bases between them. In DNA form, the CDR3 reads TGTGCCAGCTCACCCCAAAGAGAGTCAGATACGCAGTATTTT. This translates into CASSPQRESDTQYF.

The gene calls are TRBV5-6 and TRBJ2-3; D is ambiguous. Germline V gene data show CDR1 as SGHDT and CDR2 as YYEEEE. CDR3 size: 15 residues. Trimming left V 1 base short and J 2 bases short, with 11 bases between. The CDR3 loop is CASSLIRGPTDTQYF. CDR3 nucleotides: TGTGCCAGCAGCTTGATTCGCGGACCCACAGATACGCAGTATTTT.

This sequence joins TRBV29-1 and TRBJ2-2, with 7 bases fitting TRBD2. CDR3 size: 14 residues. J was trimmed by 5 bases and V by 7 bases; bases with no gene match: 10. Germline V gives CDR1 SQVTM, CDR2 ANQGSEA. The CDR3 sequence: CSARATGGTGELFF. The CDR3 DNA is TGCAGCGCCCGCGCAACCGGGGGGACCGGGGAGCTGTTTTTT.

This clone has just one count. The J gene is TRBJ2-5, the V gene TRBV9; 12 bases match TRBD2. The CDR3 has 16 residues. In germline, CDR1 is SGDLS, CDR2 YYNGEE. Trimming removed 2 bases from V and 5 bases from J; junction bases left unmatched: 7. The CDR3 DNA is TGTGCCAGCAGCGTGGGACTAGCGGGTCGGAGGGAGACCCAGTACTTC. It translates to CASSVGLAGRRETQYF.

The CDR3: CASSVNWVGWDTGELFF. The CDR3 nucleotides read TGTGCCAGCAGCGTAAATTGGGTGGGATGGGACACCGGGGAGCTGTTTTTT. The genes are TRBV9 and TRBJ2-2; D is ambiguous. Germline V CDR1 and CDR2: SGDLS, YYNGEE. V lost 1 base, J lost 3 bases, and 16 bases lay in between. CDR3 length: 17 residues.

The rearrangement links TRBV2 to TRBJ1-5; D is unclear. There are 14 residues in the CDR3. The germline V and J ends were trimmed by 5 bases and 7 bases, with 15 bases remaining between them. Germline-derived CDR1 and CDR2 are SNHLY and FYNNEI. CDR3 amino acids: CASSLTDPGQPQHF. In DNA, the CDR3 is TGTGCCAGCAGTCTGACCGACCCGGGGCAGCCCCAGCATTTT.

This clone was counted once. The chain couples TRBV18 to TRBJ1-1; D not certain. CDR3 length: 16 residues. Germline V gene data show CDR1 as KGHSH and CDR2 as LQKENI. The ends were cut back, 0 bases at V and 0 bases at J, with 11 bases in the middle. DNA of the CDR3: TGTGCCAGCTCACCACCGGTGGCTAGCATGAACACTGAAGCTTTCTTT. It codes for CASSPPVASMNTEAFF.

The chain recombines TRBV14 with TRBJ2-3; TRBD2 aligns across 12 bases. Germline loops: CDR1 SGHDN, CDR2 FVKESK. The CDR3 extends over 20 amino acids. Trimming cost V 1 base and J 0 bases; bases outside gene matches: 11. The DNA for the CDR3 is TGTGCCAGCAGCCAAGGACTAGCGGGGGCCCCCCAACTCAGCACAGATACGCAGTATTTT. This translates into CASSQGLAGAPQLSTDTQYF.

This chain uses TRBV27 with TRBJ2-2, with 10 bases fitting TRBD1. CDR3 size: 15 residues. The junction had 5 bases not matched to a gene; V was cut back by 5 bases and J by 5 bases. Germline CDR1 reads MNHEY; CDR2 reads SMNVEV (reference sequence). The CDR3 bases are TGTGCCAGCAGTCCTAGGGACAGGGGTACCGGGGAGCTGTTTTTT. Protein product: CASSPRDRGTGELFF.

CDR3: CSASPHLRDNTYEQYF. The CDR3 coding sequence is TGCAGTGCTAGTCCCCATTTACGGGACAACACCTACGAGCAGTACTTC. This chain links TRBV20-1 with TRBJ2-7; D may be TRBD1 (6 bases). Trimming cost V 3 bases and J 2 bases, with 20 bases left between them. Germline V lookup: CDR1 DFQATT, CDR2 SNEGSKA (reference sequence). The CDR3 contains 16 residues.

The V and J genes are TRBV15 and TRBJ2-1; 9 nucleotides line up with TRBD2. The germline V gene encodes CDR1 LNHNV and CDR2 YYDKDF (reference sequence). The CDR3 runs to 13 residues. V lost 6 bases to trimming and J lost 13 bases; unmatched junction nucleotides: 10. This CDR3 is CATRSTGLAEQFF. The CDR3 DNA is TGTGCCACCAGATCGACGGGACTAGCTGAACAGTTCTTC.

The chain is built from TRBV4-2 and TRBJ2-7, with 15 nucleotides matching TRBD2. The junction had 10 bases not matched to a gene; V was cut back by 1 base and J by 3 bases. The germline CDR1 and CDR2 sequences are LGHNA and YNFKEQ. This CDR3 region has 19 residues. The CDR3 DNA is TGTGCCAGCAGCCAAGTCCTAGGACTAGCGGGAGGGGATCACTACGAGCAGTACTTC. Its translation is CASSQVLGLAGGDHYEQYF.

The chain couples TRBV5-6 to TRBJ2-1, with TRBD1 identical over 10 bases. From germline, CDR1 is SGHDT and CDR2 YYEEEE. The CDR3 totals 15 residues. V dropped 4 bases and J dropped 2; count of bases not matched to a gene: 3. The CDR3 DNA follows: TGTGCCAGCAGCCCGGGACAGGGGACCTACAATGAGCAGTTCTTC. It translates to CASSPGQGTYNEQFF. Variable domain in full (rest from reference TRBV5-6 and TRBJ2-1): DAGVTQSPTHLIKTRGQQVTLRCSPKSGHDTVSWYQQALGQGPQFIFQYYEEEERQRGNFPDRFSGHQFPNYSSELNVNALLLGDSALYLCASSPGQGTYNEQFFGPGTRLTVL.

This sequence joins TRBV19 and TRBJ2-1; 12 bases are shared with TRBD2. V lost 5 bases to trimming and J lost 5 bases; unmatched junction nucleotides: 7. CDR1 is LNHDA and CDR2 is SQIVND in the germline V gene (reference sequence). This CDR3 is built from 16 residues. This chain's CDR3 is CASSVLAGGMDNEQFF. CDR3 in DNA: TGTGCCAGTAGTGTCCTAGCGGGAGGGATGGACAATGAGCAGTTCTTC.

This chain joins TRBV6-5 and TRBJ2-7; 7 positions match TRBD1. The trim removed 6 bases at V and 7 bases at J, leaving 9 bases unmatched. CDR1 MNHEY and CDR2 SVGAGI come from the germline V gene. This CDR3 comprises 13 residues. In nucleotides, the CDR3 is TGTGCCAGCAGCGCTAGACAGGGTGGGGAGCAGTACGTC. Amino acids: CASSARQGGEQYV.